The sequence of this T cell receptor (beta chain) was determined in a study of blood T cell repertoires in COVID-19. About the research overall: The United States, Italy and Spain were the sources of the acute and convalescent COVID-19 samples. The cDNA or gDNA used as material had been derived from T cells, B-cell-depleted T cells, or PBMCs.

Authors' processing steps: Amplification with reference gene primers provided the estimates of nucleated cell counts. Assay: immunoSEQ multiplex PCR; the TCRdb copy retains only in-frame clones and omits some. D and trimming were read from the DNA, whereas the V and J calls and clone size are those reported in that table. The sample carries some 200,000 clones, about 90% recorded once. Germline V CDR1 and CDR2: LNHDA, SQIVND (reference sequence). Trimming took 3 bases from V and 7 from J, leaving 15 bases between them. This CDR3 has 14 residues. J is TRBJ1-2 and V is TRBV19; unclear D gene. The specimen was peripheral blood. The clonotype originates from a woman aged 18-35 years who had recovered from COVID-19. CDR3 in amino acids: CASSIFSGRSGYTF. CDR3 sequence (DNA): TGTGCCAGTAGTATCTTTTCTGGTCGGAGTGGCTACACCTTC.